A few counts support the clone carrying this T cell receptor beta chain. Its antigen is unknown. This record belongs to a study of cytomegalovirus exposure and HLA in healthy donors. Study outcomes and limitations: TCR beta chain V- and J-gene trimming was linked, in a later analysis, to a missense variant in DCLRE1C. An analysis that was carried out later associated 15,000 to 20,000 TCR beta sequences with HLA alleles at 0.05 false discovery rate. Three chains tied to CMV proved CMV antigen-specific in vitro.

The PCR used 60 Vbeta and 13 Jbeta primers. Clones were read by immunoSEQ multiplex PCR, and TCRdb kept only the in-frame ones, dropping some. The data contain approximately 160,000 clones, roughly 71% of them seen just once; the ten biggest clones take up 2.5% to 3%. The CDR3 extends over 14 amino acids. Germline V gene lookup returns CDR1 MNHEY and CDR2 SVGAGI. The V and J ends lost 2 bases and 6 bases, in that order; junction bases with no gene match: 5. Sequencing was done on a sample of PBMCs. The TCR comes from a woman aged 45-65 years in good health and CMV-seropositive. The chain joins TRBV6-5 to TRBJ1-2; 8 nucleotides match TRBD1. As DNA, the CDR3 is TGTGCCAGCAGTTACAGGACAGGGTCGGATGGCTACACCTTC. Residues: CASSYRTGSDGYTF.